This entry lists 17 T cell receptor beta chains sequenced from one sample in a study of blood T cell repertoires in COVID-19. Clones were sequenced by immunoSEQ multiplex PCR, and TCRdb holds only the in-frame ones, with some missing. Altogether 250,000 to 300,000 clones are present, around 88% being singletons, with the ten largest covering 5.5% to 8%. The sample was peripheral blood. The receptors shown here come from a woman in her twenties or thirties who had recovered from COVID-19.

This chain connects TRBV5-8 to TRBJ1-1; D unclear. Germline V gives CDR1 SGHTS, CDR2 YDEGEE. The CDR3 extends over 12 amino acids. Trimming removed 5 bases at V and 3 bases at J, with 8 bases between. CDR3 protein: CASRNSYTEAFF. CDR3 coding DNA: TGTGCCAGCAGGAACAGTTACACTGAAGCTTTCTTT.

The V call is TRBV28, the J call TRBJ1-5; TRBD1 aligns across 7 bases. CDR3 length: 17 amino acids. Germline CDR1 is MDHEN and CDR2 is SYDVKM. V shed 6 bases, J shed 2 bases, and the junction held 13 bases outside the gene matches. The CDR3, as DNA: TGTGCCAGCAGCCCAAGGGCAGGGGGTCAAGGCAATCAGCCCCAGCATTTT. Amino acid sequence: CASSPRAGGQGNQPQHF.

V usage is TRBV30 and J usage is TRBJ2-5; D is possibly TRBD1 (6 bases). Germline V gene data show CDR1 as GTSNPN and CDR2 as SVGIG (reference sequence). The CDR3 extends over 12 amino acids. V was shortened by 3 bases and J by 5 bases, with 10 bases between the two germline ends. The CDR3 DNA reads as TGTGCCTGGAGCCAGGGGACGGAGACCCAGTACTTC. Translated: CAWSQGTETQYF.

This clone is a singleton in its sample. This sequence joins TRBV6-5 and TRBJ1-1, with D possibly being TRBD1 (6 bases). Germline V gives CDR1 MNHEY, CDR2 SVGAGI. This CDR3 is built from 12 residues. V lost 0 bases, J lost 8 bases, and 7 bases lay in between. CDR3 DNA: TGTGCCAGCAGTTACTCGACAGGAGAAGCTTTCTTT. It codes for CASSYSTGEAFF.

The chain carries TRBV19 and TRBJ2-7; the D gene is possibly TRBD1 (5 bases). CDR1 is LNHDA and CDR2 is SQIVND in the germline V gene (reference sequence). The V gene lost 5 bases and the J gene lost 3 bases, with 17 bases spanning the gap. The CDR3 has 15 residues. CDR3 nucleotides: TGTGCCAGTAGTCCCTCCCGAGACAGTTACTACGAGCAGTACTTC. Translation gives CASSPSRDSYYEQYF.

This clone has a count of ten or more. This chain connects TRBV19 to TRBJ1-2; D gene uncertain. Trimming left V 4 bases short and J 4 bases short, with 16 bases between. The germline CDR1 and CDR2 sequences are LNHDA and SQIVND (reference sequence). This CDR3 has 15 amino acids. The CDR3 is CASSRRDGMSYGYTF. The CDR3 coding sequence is TGTGCCAGTAGTAGGCGGGATGGTATGAGCTATGGCTACACCTTC.

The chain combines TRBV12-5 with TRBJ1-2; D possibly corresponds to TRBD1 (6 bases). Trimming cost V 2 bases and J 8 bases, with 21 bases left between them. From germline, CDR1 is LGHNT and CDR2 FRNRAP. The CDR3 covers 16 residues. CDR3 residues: CASGLSLGQTQRGYTF. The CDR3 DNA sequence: TGTGCTAGTGGTTTGTCCCTTGGACAGACCCAGAGAGGCTACACCTTC.

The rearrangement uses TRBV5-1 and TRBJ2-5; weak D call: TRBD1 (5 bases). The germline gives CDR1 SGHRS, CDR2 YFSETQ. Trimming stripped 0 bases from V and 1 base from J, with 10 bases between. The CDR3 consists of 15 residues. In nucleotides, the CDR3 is TGCGCCAGCAGCTTGGCGGGCAGGGCCCAAGAGACCCAGTACTTC. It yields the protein CASSLAGRAQETQYF.

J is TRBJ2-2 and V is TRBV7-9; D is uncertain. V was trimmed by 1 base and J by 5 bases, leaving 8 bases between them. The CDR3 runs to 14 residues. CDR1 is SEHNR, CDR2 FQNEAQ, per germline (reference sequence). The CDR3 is CASSLVETTGELFF. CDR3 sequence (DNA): TGTGCCAGCAGCTTAGTTGAAACTACCGGGGAGCTGTTTTTT.

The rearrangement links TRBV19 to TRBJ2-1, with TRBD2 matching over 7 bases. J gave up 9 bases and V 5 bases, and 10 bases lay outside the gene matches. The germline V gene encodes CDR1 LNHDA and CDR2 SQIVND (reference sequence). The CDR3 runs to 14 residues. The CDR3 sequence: CASSPSERGSEQFF. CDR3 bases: TGTGCCAGTAGTCCTAGCGAGCGGGGAAGTGAGCAGTTCTTC.

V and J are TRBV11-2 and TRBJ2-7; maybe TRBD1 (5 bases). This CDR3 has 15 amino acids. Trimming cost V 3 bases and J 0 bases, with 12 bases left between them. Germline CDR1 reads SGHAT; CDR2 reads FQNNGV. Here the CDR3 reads CASSLGKDTSYEQYF. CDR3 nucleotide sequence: TGTGCCAGCAGCTTGGGAAAGGACACCTCCTACGAGCAGTACTTC.

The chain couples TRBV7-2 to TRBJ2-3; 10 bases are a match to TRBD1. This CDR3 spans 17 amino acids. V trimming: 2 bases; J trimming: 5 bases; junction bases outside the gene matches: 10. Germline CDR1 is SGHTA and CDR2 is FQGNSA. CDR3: CASSLKGGQGLQDTQYF. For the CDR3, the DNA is TGTGCCAGCAGCTTAAAGGGGGGACAGGGGCTTCAAGATACGCAGTATTTT.

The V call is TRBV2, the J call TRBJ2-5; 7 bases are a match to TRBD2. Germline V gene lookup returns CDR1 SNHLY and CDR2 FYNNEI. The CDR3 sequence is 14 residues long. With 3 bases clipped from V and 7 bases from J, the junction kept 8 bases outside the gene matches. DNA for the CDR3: TGTGCCAGCAGTGAGGCTAGCGGCGCTTTGACCCAGTACTTC. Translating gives CASSEASGALTQYF.

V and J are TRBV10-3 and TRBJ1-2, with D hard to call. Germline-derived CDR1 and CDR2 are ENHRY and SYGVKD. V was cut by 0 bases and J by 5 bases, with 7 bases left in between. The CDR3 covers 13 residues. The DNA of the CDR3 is TGTGCCATCAGTGAGTCGTCCCAGTATGGCTACACCTTC. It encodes CAISESSQYGYTF.

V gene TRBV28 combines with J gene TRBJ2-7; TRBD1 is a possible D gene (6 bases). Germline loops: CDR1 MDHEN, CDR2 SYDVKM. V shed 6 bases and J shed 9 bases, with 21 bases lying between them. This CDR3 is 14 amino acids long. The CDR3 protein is CASRPFGRGGGQYF. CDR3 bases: TGTGCCAGCAGACCGTTTGGCAGGGGTGGCGGGCAGTACTTC.

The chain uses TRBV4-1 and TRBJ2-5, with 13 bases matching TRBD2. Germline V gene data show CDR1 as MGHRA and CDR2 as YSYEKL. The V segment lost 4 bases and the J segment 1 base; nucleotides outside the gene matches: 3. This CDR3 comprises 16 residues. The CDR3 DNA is TGCGCCAGCAGCCTTGGACTAGCGGGGGCCCAAGAGACCCAGTACTTC. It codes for CASSLGLAGAQETQYF.

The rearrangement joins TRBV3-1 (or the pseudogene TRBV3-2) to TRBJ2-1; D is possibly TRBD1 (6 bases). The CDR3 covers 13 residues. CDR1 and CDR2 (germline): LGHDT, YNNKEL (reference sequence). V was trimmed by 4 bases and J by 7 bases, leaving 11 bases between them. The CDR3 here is CASSLVRGNEQFF. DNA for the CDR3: TGTGCCAGCAGCCTCGTGAGGGGGAATGAGCAGTTCTTC.